The 6 T cell receptor beta chains reported below all come from one sample, sequenced in a study of blood T cell repertoires in COVID-19. Some clones are missing from TCRdb's copy, which holds only in-frame ones; the method was immunoSEQ multiplex PCR. The sample has more than 300,000 clones; over 80% are singletons. Input material: peripheral blood. These receptors originate from a woman between 50 and 59 years old with COVID-19, enrolled during active disease.

The chain combines TRBV11-3 with TRBJ1-4, with D uncertain. The CDR3 sequence is 12 residues long. The germline V gene encodes CDR1 SGHNT and CDR2 YENEEA. Between the trimmed V and J ends, which lost 1 base and 15 bases, there was a span of 12 bases. DNA for the CDR3: TGTGCCAGCAGCTTAGTTCGGGGTTCGATGTTTTTT. Translating it yields CASSLVRGSMFF.

The J gene is TRBJ2-7, the V gene TRBV18; a possible D gene is TRBD2 (6 bases). Germline V gene data show CDR1 as KGHSH and CDR2 as LQKENI. Trimming cost V 6 bases and J 2 bases, with 17 bases left between them. This CDR3 comprises 15 residues. CDR3 amino acids: CASSPTASGAYEQYF. Here the CDR3 DNA reads TGTGCCAGCTCTCCAACGGCTTCGGGGGCCTACGAGCAGTACTTC.

This clone was detected once. The CDR3 coding sequence is TGTGCCAGCAATTCTTGTCCTAGCGGGATGGGCAATGAGCAGTTCTTC. This encodes CASNSCPSGMGNEQFF. The V call is TRBV21-1, the J call TRBJ2-1; no DNA check was done on the table's D call, TRBD2. TRBV21-1 is labeled a pseudogene. The CDR3 is 16 amino acids.

This chain uses TRBV7-2 with TRBJ2-7; 16 bases line up with TRBD2. There are 19 residues in the CDR3. Trimming at V came to 5 bases and at J to 0 bases, leaving 10 bases not matched to a gene. Germline CDR1 is SGHTA and CDR2 is FQGNSA. CDR3 in DNA: TGTGCCAGCAGCCCTCGGGGACTAGCGGGAGGGTGGACCTCCTACGAGCAGTACTTC. Protein: CASSPRGLAGGWTSYEQYF.

This chain uses TRBV30 with TRBJ2-2; 10 bases map to TRBD2. With V trimmed by 4 bases and J by 1 base, 0 bases remained unmatched. The CDR3 consists of 14 residues. Germline V gives CDR1 GTSNPN, CDR2 SVGIG (reference sequence). This CDR3 reads CAWTSGGNTGELFF. CDR3 sequence (DNA): TGTGCCTGGACTAGCGGGGGGAACACCGGGGAGCTGTTTTTT.

The chain employs TRBV7-2 and TRBJ1-2; D perhaps matches TRBD1 (6 bases). CDR3 length: 13 amino acids. Trimming took off 5 bases at V and 3 bases at J, with 10 bases between the two ends. Per the germline V gene, CDR1 is SGHTA and CDR2 is FQGNSA. CDR3 in amino acids: CASSVDRYYGYTF. Here the CDR3 DNA reads TGTGCCAGCAGCGTTGACAGGTACTATGGCTACACCTTC.